This TCR beta chain was sequenced for a study of human CD8 memory T cell subsets. TCR beta was sequenced from UMI-tagged 5' RACE libraries. TCRdb re-called the 5' RACE reads, yielding one record per CDR3 amino acid sequence without DNA. The listing contains about 17,000 distinct CDR3 sequences. The CDR3 runs to 16 residues. Germline values: CDR1 KGHSH, CDR2 LQKENI. The genes are TRBV18 and TRBJ2-1; TCRdb's D gene call, TRBD2, goes unchecked for lack of DNA. The material sequenced was CD8+ stem-like memory T cells (TSCM and TCM) sorted from PBMCs. Subset here: stem-like memory CD8 T cells (TSTEM), CCR7+ PD-1- TIGIT-. The sequence derives from a human donor in good health. The CDR3 sequence is CASSPDGGGHYNEQFF. Based on the CDR3 plus reference TRBV18 and TRBJ2-1, the full variable domain is NAGVMQNPRHLVRRRGQEARLRCSPMKGHSHVYWYRQLPEEGLKFMVYLQKENIIDESGMPKERFSAEFPKEGPSILRIQQVVRGDSAAYFCASSPDGGGHYNEQFFGPGTRLTVL.